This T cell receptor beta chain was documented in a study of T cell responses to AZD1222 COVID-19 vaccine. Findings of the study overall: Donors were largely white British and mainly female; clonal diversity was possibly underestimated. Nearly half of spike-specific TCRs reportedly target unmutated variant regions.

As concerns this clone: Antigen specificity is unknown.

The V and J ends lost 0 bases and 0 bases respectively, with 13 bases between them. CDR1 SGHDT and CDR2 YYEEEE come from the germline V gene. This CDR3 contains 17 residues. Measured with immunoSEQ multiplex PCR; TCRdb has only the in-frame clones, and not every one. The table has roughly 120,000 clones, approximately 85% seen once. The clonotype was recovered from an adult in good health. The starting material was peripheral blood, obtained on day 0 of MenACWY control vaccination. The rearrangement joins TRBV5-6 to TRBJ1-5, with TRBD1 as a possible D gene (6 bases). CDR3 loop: CASSLDRDEYSNQPQHF. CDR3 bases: TGTGCCAGCAGCTTGGACAGGGATGAATATAGCAATCAGCCCCAGCATTTT.